This note documents a single T cell receptor beta chain sequence. Its antigen is unknown. The CDR3 runs to 13 residues. With V trimmed by 5 bases and J by 6 bases, 6 bases remained unmatched. From germline, CDR1 is SEHNR and CDR2 FQNEAQ (reference sequence). This sample stems from a study of cytomegalovirus exposure and HLA in healthy donors. Findings of the study overall: In a later analysis, a genetic analysis reported fewer productive-TCR N-insertions in an Asian-associated ancestry cluster than the cohort average. A prior analysis recorded that most TCR beta V segments were productive about 87% or about 30% of the time.

Primers included in the PCR were 60 Vbeta and 13 Jbeta primers. TCRdb keeps only in-frame clones here, not all; method: immunoSEQ multiplex PCR. The sample has approximately 130,000 clones; around 79% are singletons. The TCR originated in a woman in her 40s in good health and CMV-seronegative. The sequencing sample was made of PBMCs. The rearrangement joins TRBV7-9 to TRBJ1-1; 7 bases align to TRBD1. CDR3 residues: CASSPGGSAEAFF. The CDR3 region has the DNA TGTGCCAGCAGCCCAGGGGGGTCGGCTGAAGCTTTCTTT. The variable domain in full, completed from reference TRBV7-9 and TRBJ1-1, reads DTGVSQNPRHKITKRGQNVTFRCDPISEHNRLYWYRQTLGQGPEFLTYFQNEAQLEKSRLLSDRFSAERPKGSFSTLEIQRTEQGDSAMYLCASSPGGSAEAFFGQGTRLTVV.